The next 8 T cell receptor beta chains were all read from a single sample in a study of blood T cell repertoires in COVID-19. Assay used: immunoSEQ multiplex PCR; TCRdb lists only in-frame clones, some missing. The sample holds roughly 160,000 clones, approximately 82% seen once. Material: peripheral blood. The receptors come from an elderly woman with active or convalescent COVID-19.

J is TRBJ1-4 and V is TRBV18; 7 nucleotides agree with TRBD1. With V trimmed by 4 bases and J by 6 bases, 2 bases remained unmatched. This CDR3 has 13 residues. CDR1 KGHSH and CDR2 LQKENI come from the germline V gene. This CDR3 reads CASSQGADEKLFF. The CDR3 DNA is TGTGCCAGCTCACAGGGGGCAGATGAAAAACTGTTTTTT. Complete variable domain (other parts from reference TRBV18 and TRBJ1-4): NAGVMQNPRHLVRRRGQEARLRCSPMKGHSHVYWYRQLPEEGLKFMVYLQKENIIDESGMPKERFSAEFPKEGPSILRIQQVVRGDSAAYFCASSQGADEKLFFGSGTQLSVL.

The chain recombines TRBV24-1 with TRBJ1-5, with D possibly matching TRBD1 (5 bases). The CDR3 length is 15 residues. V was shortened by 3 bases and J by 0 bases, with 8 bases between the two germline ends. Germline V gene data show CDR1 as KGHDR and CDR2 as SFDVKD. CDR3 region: CATSDADSSNQPQHF. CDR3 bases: TGTGCCACCAGTGATGCAGACAGTAGCAATCAGCCCCAGCATTTT.

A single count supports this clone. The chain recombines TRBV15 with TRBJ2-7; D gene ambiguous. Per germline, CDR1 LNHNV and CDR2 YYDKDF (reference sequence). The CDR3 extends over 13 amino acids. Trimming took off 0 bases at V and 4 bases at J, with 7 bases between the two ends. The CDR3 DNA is TGTGCCACCAGCAGAGATTTGCAGTACGAGCAGTACTTC. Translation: CATSRDLQYEQYF.

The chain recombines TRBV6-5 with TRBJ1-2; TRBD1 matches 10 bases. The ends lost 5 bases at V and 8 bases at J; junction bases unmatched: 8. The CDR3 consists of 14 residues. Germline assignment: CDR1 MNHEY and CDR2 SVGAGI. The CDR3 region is CASSPTGQGSGYTF. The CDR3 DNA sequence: TGTGCCAGCAGTCCTACGGGACAGGGGAGCGGCTACACCTTC.

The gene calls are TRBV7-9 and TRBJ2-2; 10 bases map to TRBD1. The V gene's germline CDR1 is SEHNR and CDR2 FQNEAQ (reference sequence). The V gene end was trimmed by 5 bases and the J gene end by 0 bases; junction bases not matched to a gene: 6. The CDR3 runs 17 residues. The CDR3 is CASSILGQGANTGELFF. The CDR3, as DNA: TGTGCCAGCAGCATATTAGGACAGGGGGCGAACACCGGGGAGCTGTTTTTT.

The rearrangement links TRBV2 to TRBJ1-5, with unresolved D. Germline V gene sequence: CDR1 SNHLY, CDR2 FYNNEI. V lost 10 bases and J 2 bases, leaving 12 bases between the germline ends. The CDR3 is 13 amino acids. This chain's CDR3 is CATHPGGNQPQHF. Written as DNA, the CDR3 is TGTGCCACGCACCCAGGTGGCAATCAGCCCCAGCATTTT.

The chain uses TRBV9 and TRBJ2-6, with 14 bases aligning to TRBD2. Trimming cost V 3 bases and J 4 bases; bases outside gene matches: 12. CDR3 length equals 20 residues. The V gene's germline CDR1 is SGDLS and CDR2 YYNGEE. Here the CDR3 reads CASSAAGLAGVARGANVLTF. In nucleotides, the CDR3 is TGTGCCAGCAGCGCGGCGGGACTAGCGGGAGTTGCCCGGGGGGCCAACGTCCTGACTTTC.

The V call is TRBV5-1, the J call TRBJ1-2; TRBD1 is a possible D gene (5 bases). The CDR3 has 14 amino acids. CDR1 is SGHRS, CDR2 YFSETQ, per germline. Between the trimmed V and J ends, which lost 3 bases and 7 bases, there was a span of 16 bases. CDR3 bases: TGCGCCAGCAGCTCTGAACCAGGGTTCGGTGGCTACACCTTC. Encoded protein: CASSSEPGFGGYTF.